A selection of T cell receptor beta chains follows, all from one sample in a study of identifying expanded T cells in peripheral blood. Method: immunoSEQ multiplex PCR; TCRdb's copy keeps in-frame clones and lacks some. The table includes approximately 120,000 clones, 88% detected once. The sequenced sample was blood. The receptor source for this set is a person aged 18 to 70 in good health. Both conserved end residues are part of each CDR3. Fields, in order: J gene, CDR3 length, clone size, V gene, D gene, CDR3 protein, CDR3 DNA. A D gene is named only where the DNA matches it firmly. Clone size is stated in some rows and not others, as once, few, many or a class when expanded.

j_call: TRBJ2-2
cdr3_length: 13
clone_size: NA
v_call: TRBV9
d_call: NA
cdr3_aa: CASSVDLTGELFF
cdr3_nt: TGTGCCAGCAGCGTCGACCTCACCGGGGAGCTGTTTTTT

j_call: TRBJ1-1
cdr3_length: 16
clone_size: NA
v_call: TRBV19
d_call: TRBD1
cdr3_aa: CASTKGQRFMNTEAFF
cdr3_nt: TGTGCCAGTACTAAGGGACAGCGGTTTATGAACACTGAAGCTTTCTTT

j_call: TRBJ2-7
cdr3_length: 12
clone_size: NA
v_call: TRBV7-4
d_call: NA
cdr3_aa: CASSLTRYEQYF
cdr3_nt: TGTGCCAGCAGCTTAACACGCTACGAGCAGTACTTC

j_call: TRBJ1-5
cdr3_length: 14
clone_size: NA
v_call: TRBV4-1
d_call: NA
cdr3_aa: CASSQDPSYQPQHF
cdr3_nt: TGCGCCAGCAGCCAAGATCCCAGCTATCAGCCCCAGCATTTT

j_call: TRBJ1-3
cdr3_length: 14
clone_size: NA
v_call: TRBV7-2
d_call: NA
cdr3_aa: CASSFGSSGNTIYF
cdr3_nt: TGTGCCAGCAGCTTTGGGAGCTCTGGAAACACCATATATTTT

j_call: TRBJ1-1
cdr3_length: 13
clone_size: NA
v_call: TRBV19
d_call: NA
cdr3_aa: CASSSQVNTEAFF
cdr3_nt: TGTGCCAGTTCCAGCCAGGTGAACACTGAAGCTTTCTTT

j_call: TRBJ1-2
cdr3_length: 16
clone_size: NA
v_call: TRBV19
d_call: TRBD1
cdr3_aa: CASSIESGQGAYGYTF
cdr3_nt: TGTGCCAGTAGTATAGAATCCGGACAGGGGGCGTATGGCTACACCTTC

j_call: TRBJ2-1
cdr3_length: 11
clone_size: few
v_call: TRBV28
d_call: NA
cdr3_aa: CASSFLAQQFF
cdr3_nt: TGTGCCAGCAGTTTCCTAGCGCAGCAGTTCTTC

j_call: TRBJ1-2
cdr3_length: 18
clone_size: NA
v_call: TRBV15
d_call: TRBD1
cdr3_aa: CATSTAPLQGANVYGYTF
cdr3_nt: TGTGCCACCAGCACAGCACCTCTGCAGGGGGCTAATGTGTATGGCTACACCTTC

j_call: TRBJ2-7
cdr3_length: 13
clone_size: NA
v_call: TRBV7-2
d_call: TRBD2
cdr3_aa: CASSPGGGYEQYF
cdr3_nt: TGTGCCAGCAGTCCAGGCGGGGGGTACGAGCAGTACTTC

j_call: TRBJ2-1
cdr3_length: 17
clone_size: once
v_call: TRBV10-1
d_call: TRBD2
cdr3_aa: CASSEGLAGRIFNEQFF
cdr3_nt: TGCGCCAGCAGTGAGGGACTAGCGGGACGTATTTTCAATGAGCAGTTCTTC

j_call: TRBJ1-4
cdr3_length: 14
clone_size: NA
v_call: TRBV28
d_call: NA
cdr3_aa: CASSFFAGNEKLFF
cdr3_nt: TGTGCCAGCAGTTTCTTTGCGGGGAATGAAAAACTGTTTTTT

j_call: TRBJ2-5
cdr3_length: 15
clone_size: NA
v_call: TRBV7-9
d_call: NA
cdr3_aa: CASSFSLLPASAQYF
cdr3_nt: TGTGCCAGCAGCTTTTCACTCTTACCCGCGTCGGCCCAGTACTTC

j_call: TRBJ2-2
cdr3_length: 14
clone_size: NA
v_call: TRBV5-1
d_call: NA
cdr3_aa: CASRGAGNTGELFF
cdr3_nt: TGCGCCAGCAGGGGAGCGGGGAACACCGGGGAGCTGTTTTTT

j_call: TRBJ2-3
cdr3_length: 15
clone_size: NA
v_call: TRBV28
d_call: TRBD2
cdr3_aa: CASRGAGEGTDTQYF
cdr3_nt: TGTGCCAGCAGGGGTGCGGGAGAGGGGACAGATACGCAGTATTTT

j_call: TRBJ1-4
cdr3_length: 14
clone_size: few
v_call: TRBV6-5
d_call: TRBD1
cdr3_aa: CASSQDRIGEKLFF
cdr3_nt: TGTGCCAGCAGTCAGGACAGGATCGGTGAAAAACTGTTTTTT